The entry below describes one T cell receptor beta chain. Its specificity is not known. Primers for the PCR totalled 60 Vbeta and 13 Jbeta. Using immunoSEQ multiplex PCR, the repertoire was profiled, and TCRdb retains in-frame clones only, with some absent. The sample includes about 130,000 clones, roughly 70% of them seen just once. Per germline, CDR1 MNHEY and CDR2 SVGAGI. Trimming cost V 6 bases and J 1 base, with 16 bases left between them. CDR3 length: 15 residues. The data stem from a study of cytomegalovirus exposure and HLA in healthy donors. Findings and caveats of the study: In vitro checks showed that three CMV-associated chains really do target CMV antigens. The authors judged a highly shared variant cluster likely a sequencing artifact. Productive rates of about 87% or about 30% were seen for most TCR beta V segments in an earlier analysis. TRBV6-2, TRBV6-3 and some other V segments were unresolvable in 87-base-pair reads.

This clonotype was sampled from a man aged 18 to 30 in good health and CMV-seropositive. Sequencing used PBMCs. This chain links TRBV6-5 with TRBJ2-7, with TRBD1 as a possible D gene (6 bases). The DNA for the CDR3 is TGTGCCAGCAGCAAGGCGGCAGGGGAATCCTACGAGCAGTACTTC. Translated, it gives CASSKAAGESYEQYF.